One sample yielded the 26 T cell receptor beta chains listed below, sequenced in a study of blood T cell repertoires in COVID-19 (TCRdb year 2020). The library was made by the immunoSEQ multiplex PCR assay. TCRdb's version of the immuneACCESS table is confined to in-frame rearrangements and falls short of the full clone set. An unresolved V gene accounts for under half of the shortfall where checked; the remainder is of unknown origin. Here the sample has some 180,000 clones; around 84% occur a single time. Under 4% of the sample belongs to the ten largest clones. Sequenced sample: PBMCs or T cells enriched from blood (not recorded which). These receptors were obtained from a woman in her 30s who had been exposed to COVID-19.

The chain recombines TRBV11-2 with TRBJ1-1; D is unresolved. Trimming shortened V by 5 bases and J by 2 bases, and 9 bases separated the two germline ends. CDR3 length: 13 residues. Germline CDR1 SGHAT, CDR2 FQNNGV. The CDR3 reads CASSLGENTEAFF. The CDR3 DNA reads as TGTGCCAGCAGCCTCGGTGAAAACACTGAAGCTTTCTTT.

The chain recombines TRBV4-1 with TRBJ1-1, with D possibly matching TRBD1 (5 bases). Germline V gene sequence: CDR1 MGHRA, CDR2 YSYEKL. This CDR3 contains 14 residues. Trimming left V 3 bases short and J 2 bases short, with 10 bases between. The CDR3 DNA reads TGCGCCAGCAGCCACCCCCAGGGTAACACTGAAGCTTTCTTT. Protein: CASSHPQGNTEAFF.

The V gene is TRBV6-5, the J gene TRBJ1-5; D is possibly TRBD1 (5 bases). The V gene's germline CDR1 is MNHEY and CDR2 SVGAGI. Trimming pared 11 bases from V and 4 bases from J, leaving 15 bases between. The CDR3 is 13 amino acids. CDR3 region: CAAGEGINQPQHF. Here the CDR3 DNA reads TGTGCCGCCGGGGAGGGGATAAATCAGCCCCAGCATTTT.

The CDR3 DNA follows: TGTGCCAGCGTTATTGGCGTCAGGGAGACCCAGTACTTC. This codes for CASVIGVRETQYF. The chain combines TRBV7-8 with TRBJ2-5; no clear D. V was cut by 8 bases and J by 5 bases, with 15 bases left in between. The CDR3 consists of 13 residues. Germline CDR1 and CDR2: SGHVS and FQNEAQ.

The V call is TRBV10-3, the J call TRBJ2-2; no definite D call. CDR1 and CDR2 from the germline V gene are ENHRY and SYGVKD. The germline V and J ends were trimmed by 8 bases and 5 bases, with 6 bases remaining between them. The CDR3 is 11 residues long. CDR3 region: CAISLTGELFF. CDR3 sequence (DNA): TGTGCCATCTCTCTGACCGGGGAGCTGTTTTTT.

In the case of this clone: The junction shows a germline mismatch at one end, possibly a read error. V usage is TRBV6-2 or TRBV6-3 and J usage is TRBJ2-2; unclear D gene. Germline CDR1 reads MNHEY; CDR2 reads SVGEGT. The length of the CDR3 is 12 residues. CDR3 nucleotides: TGTGCCAGCAGTACGATTACCGGTGAGCTGTTTTTT. It specifies CASSTITGELFF.

The CDR3 DNA reads TGTGCCAGCAGCCGACTAGCGGGGGACAATGAGCAGTTCTTC. Residues: CASSRLAGDNEQFF. The V gene is TRBV3-1 (or the pseudogene TRBV3-2), the J gene TRBJ2-1; 12 bases match TRBD2. Unmatched junction bases numbered 0, after V lost 4 bases and J lost 5 bases. The CDR3 extends over 14 amino acids. The V gene's germline CDR1 is LGHDT and CDR2 YNNKEL (reference sequence).

This chain uses TRBV24-1 with TRBJ2-2; maybe TRBD1 (5 bases). V lost 5 bases and J 7 bases, leaving 10 bases between the germline ends. The CDR3 is made up of 13 amino acids. Germline loops: CDR1 KGHDR, CDR2 SFDVKD. CDR3 region: CATSAGSIGELFF. In DNA, the CDR3 is TGTGCCACCAGTGCAGGGTCGATCGGGGAGCTGTTTTTT.

The genes are TRBV27 and TRBJ1-1; weak D call: TRBD1 (6 bases). CDR3 length: 14 amino acids. V shed 5 bases and J shed 1 base, with 11 bases lying between them. CDR1 is MNHEY and CDR2 is SMNVEV in the germline V gene (reference sequence). The CDR3 DNA reads TGTGCCAGCAGTCTACCAGGGGCGAACACTGAAGCTTTCTTT. Translated, it gives CASSLPGANTEAFF.

V is TRBV4-3 and J is TRBJ1-1; TRBD1 might be the D (5 bases). The CDR3 has 15 amino acids. Trimming left V 4 bases short and J 3 bases short, with 15 bases between. From germline, CDR1 is LGHNA and CDR2 YSLEER. CDR3 protein: CASSLTGGGDTEAFF. The CDR3 DNA reads as TGCGCCAGCAGCCTCACCGGGGGGGGAGACACTGAAGCTTTCTTT.

The chain uses TRBV2 and TRBJ2-7, with 11 bases matching TRBD2. V trimming: 8 bases; J trimming: 2 bases; junction bases outside the gene matches: 5. Germline V lookup: CDR1 SNHLY, CDR2 FYNNEI. The CDR3 has 14 residues. CDR3: CASGTSGGPYEQYF. The CDR3 coding sequence is TGTGCCAGCGGCACTAGCGGGGGCCCCTACGAGCAGTACTTC.

This clone was counted only a few times. The rearrangement links TRBV3-1 (or the pseudogene TRBV3-2) to TRBJ1-6; no clear D. CDR1 and CDR2 from the germline V gene are LGHDT and YNNKEL (reference sequence). V was cut by 4 bases and J by 8 bases, with 15 bases left in between. This CDR3 has 15 residues. Written as DNA, the CDR3 is TGTGCCAGCAGCCGCGGGGAGGGAACCGATTCACCCCTCCACTTT. This sequence encodes CASSRGEGTDSPLHF.

This rearrangement joins TRBV18 to TRBJ1-6; 9 bases are a match to TRBD1. V lost 2 bases and J lost 6; bases outside the gene matches: 5. CDR3 length: 16 residues. Germline CDR1 is KGHSH and CDR2 is LQKENI. The CDR3 nucleotides read TGTGCCAGCTCACCAAGATCGGGACAGGGTAATTCACCCCTCCACTTT. Its protein is CASSPRSGQGNSPLHF.

This chain uses TRBV7-9 with TRBJ1-3, with a tentative D call TRBD1 (5 bases). Between the trimmed V and J ends, which lost 5 bases and 4 bases, there was a span of 27 bases. CDR1 and CDR2 from the germline V gene are SEHNR and FQNEAQ (reference sequence). The CDR3 extends over 19 amino acids. CDR3 sequence reads: CASSPRAPTPPQVGNTIYF. The CDR3 region has the DNA TGTGCCAGCAGCCCCAGGGCACCCACTCCCCCACAAGTGGGAAACACCATATATTTT.

V usage is TRBV10-1 and J usage is TRBJ2-3; TRBD2 aligns across 7 bases. Per germline, CDR1 WNHNN and CDR2 SYGVQD (reference sequence). This CDR3 comprises 17 residues. Trimming took 0 bases from V and 1 from J; bases not matched to a gene: 7. CDR3 nucleotide sequence: TGCGCCAGCAGTGAGTCACCAGCGGGGATGGGCACAGATACGCAGTATTTT. Its protein is CASSESPAGMGTDTQYF.

The rearrangement uses TRBV7-2 and TRBJ2-1; no firm D call. Trimming left V 5 bases short and J 3 bases short, with 14 bases between. Germline CDR1 reads SGHTA; CDR2 reads FQGNSA. The CDR3 length is 15 residues. The CDR3 here is CASSQSLGDYNEQFF. The DNA of the CDR3 is TGTGCCAGCAGCCAATCCCTAGGAGACTACAATGAGCAGTTCTTC. The full variable domain, completed using reference TRBV7-2 and TRBJ2-1, is GAGVSQSPSNKVTEKGKDVELRCDPISGHTALYWYRQSLGQGLEFLIYFQGNSAPDKSGLPSDRFSAERTGGSVSTLTIQRTQQEDSAVYLCASSQSLGDYNEQFFGPGTRLTVL.

J is TRBJ2-7 and V is TRBV2, with TRBD2 as a possible D gene (7 bases). CDR3 size: 17 residues. Germline CDR1 reads SNHLY; CDR2 reads FYNNEI. Trimming shortened V by 5 bases and J by 2 bases, and 22 bases separated the two germline ends. This CDR3 is CASSPLDRGGGAYEQYF. For the CDR3, the DNA is TGTGCCAGCAGTCCCTTGGATAGAGGGGGGGGCGCCTACGAGCAGTACTTC. Filled out from reference TRBV2 and TRBJ2-7, the complete variable domain reads EPEVTQTPSHQVTQMGQEVILRCVPISNHLYFYWYRQILGQKVEFLVSFYNNEISEKSEIFDDQFSVERPDGSNFTLKIRSTKLEDSAMYFCASSPLDRGGGAYEQYFGPGTRLTVT.

V is TRBV28 and J is TRBJ1-4; 8 positions match TRBD1. V lost 5 bases, J lost 7 bases, and 6 bases stayed unmatched. This CDR3 is built from 14 residues. Germline loops: CDR1 MDHEN, CDR2 SYDVKM. DNA of the CDR3: TGTGCCAGCAGTGCGACAGGGGCTGGTGAAAAACTGTTTTTT. Translation gives CASSATGAGEKLFF. Complete variable domain (other parts from reference TRBV28 and TRBJ1-4): DVKVTQSSRYLVKRTGEKVFLECVQDMDHENMFWYRQDPGLGLRLIYFSYDVKMKEKGDIPEGYSVSREKKERFSLILESASTNQTSMYLCASSATGAGEKLFFGSGTQLSVL.

V usage is TRBV7-2 and J usage is TRBJ2-3; no reliable D call. The length of the CDR3 is 12 residues. The V end was cut by 3 bases, the J end by 3 bases, with 4 bases between. Germline V gene sequence: CDR1 SGHTA, CDR2 FQGNSA. The CDR3 is CASSFSTDTQYF. CDR3 nucleotides: TGTGCCAGCAGCTTCAGTACAGATACGCAGTATTTT.

This clone occurred once. This rearrangement joins TRBV9 to TRBJ2-2, with D possibly TRBD1 on 6 matching bases. Looked up from germline, CDR1 is SGDLS and CDR2 is YYNGEE. The CDR3 is 15 amino acids. Trimming shortened V by 2 bases and J by 6 bases, and 14 bases separated the two germline ends. In DNA, the CDR3 is TGTGCCAGCAGCGTCAACCCACAGGGACCCGGGGAGCTGTTTTTT. Its protein product is CASSVNPQGPGELFF. Looking up the rest from reference TRBV9 and TRBJ2-2 gives the full variable domain: DSGVTQTPKHLITATGQRVTLRCSPRSGDLSVYWYQQSLDQGLQFLIQYYNGEERAKGNILERFSAQQFPDLHSELNLSSLELGDSALYFCASSVNPQGPGELFFGEGSRLTVL.

V and J are TRBV5-1 and TRBJ2-3; no firm D call. CDR3 length: 16 residues. V was cut by 3 bases and J by 0 bases, with 14 bases left in between. Per the germline V gene, CDR1 is SGHRS and CDR2 is YFSETQ. The CDR3 region has the DNA TGCGCCAGCAGCTCGCGCGTTGCTCTAAGCACAGATACGCAGTATTTT. It codes for CASSSRVALSTDTQYF.

This chain joins TRBV6-5 and TRBJ2-2, with 12 nucleotides matching TRBD1. Germline V lookup: CDR1 MNHEY, CDR2 SVGAGI. The CDR3 runs to 13 residues. The trim removed 11 bases at V and 7 bases at J, leaving 5 bases unmatched. This chain's CDR3 is CAAGQGAVGELFF. CDR3 coding DNA: TGTGCCGCGGGACAGGGGGCGGTCGGGGAGCTGTTTTTT.

The CDR3 loop reads CASSSTLGTQYF. Written as DNA, the CDR3 is TGTGCCAGCAGTTCGACTCTAGGGACCCAGTACTTC. This chain uses TRBV27 with TRBJ2-5; D call uncertain. Germline CDR1 is MNHEY and CDR2 is SMNVEV (reference sequence). With 4 bases removed from V and 7 bases from J, the gap between germline ends came to 10 bases. This CDR3 has 12 residues.

This clone has a single count. The CDR3 sequence is CARSPTGTGGYGYTF. The CDR3 DNA follows: TGTGCCAGAAGCCCAACCGGGACAGGGGGCTATGGCTACACCTTC. The rearrangement joins TRBV5-3 to TRBJ1-2; 11 nucleotides agree with TRBD1. TRBV5-3 is reported as an ORF; its role is uncertain. Germline trimming cut 4 bases from V and 4 bases from J; bases unmatched to any gene: 6. The CDR3 covers 15 residues.

This chain uses TRBV7-9 with TRBJ2-5; D perhaps matches TRBD1 (5 bases). The CDR3 covers 14 residues. V gave up 7 bases and J gave up 4 bases, with 16 bases separating them. Germline values: CDR1 SEHNR, CDR2 FQNEAQ (reference sequence). CDR3 nucleotide sequence: TGTGCCAGCACCGAAAGGGGTTTTGGAGAGACCCAGTACTTC. Protein product: CASTERGFGETQYF.

This clone was observed a handful of times. The chain is built from TRBV27 and TRBJ2-5; D possibly corresponds to TRBD2 (7 bases). The germline V gene encodes CDR1 MNHEY and CDR2 SMNVEV (reference sequence). The CDR3 totals 14 residues. The V and J ends lost 10 bases and 2 bases respectively, with 17 bases between them. The CDR3 DNA sequence: TGTGCCACCCAGAGGGGGGGCTATCAAGAGACCCAGTACTTC. It specifies CATQRGGYQETQYF.